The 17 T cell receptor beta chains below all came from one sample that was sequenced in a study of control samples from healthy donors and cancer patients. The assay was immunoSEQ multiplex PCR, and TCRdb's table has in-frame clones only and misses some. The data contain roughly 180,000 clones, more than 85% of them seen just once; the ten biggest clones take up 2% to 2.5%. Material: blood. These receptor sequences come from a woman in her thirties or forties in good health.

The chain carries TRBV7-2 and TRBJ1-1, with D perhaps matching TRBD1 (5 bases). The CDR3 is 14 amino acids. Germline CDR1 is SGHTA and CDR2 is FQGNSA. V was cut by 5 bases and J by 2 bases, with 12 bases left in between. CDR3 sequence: CASSEQDTNTEAFF. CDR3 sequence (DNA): TGTGCCAGCAGCGAACAGGACACTAACACTGAAGCTTTCTTT.

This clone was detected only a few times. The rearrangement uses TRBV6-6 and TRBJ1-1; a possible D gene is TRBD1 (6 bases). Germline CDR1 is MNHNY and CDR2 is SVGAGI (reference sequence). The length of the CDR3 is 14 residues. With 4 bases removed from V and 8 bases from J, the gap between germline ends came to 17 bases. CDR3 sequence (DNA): TGTGCCAGCAGTTCCTTGGGGGGCCGCGTGGAAGCTTTCTTT. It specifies CASSSLGGRVEAFF.

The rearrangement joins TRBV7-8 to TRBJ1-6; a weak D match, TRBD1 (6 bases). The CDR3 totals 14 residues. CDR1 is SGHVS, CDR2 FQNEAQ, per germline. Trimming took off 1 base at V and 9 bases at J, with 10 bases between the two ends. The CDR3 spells CASSLEQGGSPLHF. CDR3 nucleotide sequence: TGTGCCAGCAGCTTAGAACAGGGAGGTTCACCCCTCCACTTT.

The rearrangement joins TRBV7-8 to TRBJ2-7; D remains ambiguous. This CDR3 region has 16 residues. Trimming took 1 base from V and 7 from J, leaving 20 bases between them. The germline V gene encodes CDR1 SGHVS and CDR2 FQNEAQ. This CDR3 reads CASSLVRTQGLREQYF. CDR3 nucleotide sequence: TGTGCCAGCAGCTTAGTAAGGACCCAAGGGCTACGGGAGCAGTACTTC.

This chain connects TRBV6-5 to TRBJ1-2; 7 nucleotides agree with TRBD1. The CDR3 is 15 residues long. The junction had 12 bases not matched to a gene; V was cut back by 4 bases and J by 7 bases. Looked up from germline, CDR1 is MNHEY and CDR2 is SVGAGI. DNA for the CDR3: TGTGCCAGCAGTTCCCCGGGGACAGACTCGCTTGGCTACACCTTC. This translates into CASSSPGTDSLGYTF.

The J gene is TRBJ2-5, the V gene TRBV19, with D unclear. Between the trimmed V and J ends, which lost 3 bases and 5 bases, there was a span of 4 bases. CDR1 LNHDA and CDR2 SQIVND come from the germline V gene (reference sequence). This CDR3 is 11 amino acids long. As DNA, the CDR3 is TGTGCCAGTAGTATCAGGGAGACCCAGTACTTC. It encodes CASSIRETQYF.

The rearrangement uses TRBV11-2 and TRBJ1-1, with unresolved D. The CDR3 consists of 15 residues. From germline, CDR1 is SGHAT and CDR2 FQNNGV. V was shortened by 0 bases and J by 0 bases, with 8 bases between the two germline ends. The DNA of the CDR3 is TGTGCCAGCAGCTTAGATTATCAGATGAACACTGAAGCTTTCTTT. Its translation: CASSLDYQMNTEAFF.

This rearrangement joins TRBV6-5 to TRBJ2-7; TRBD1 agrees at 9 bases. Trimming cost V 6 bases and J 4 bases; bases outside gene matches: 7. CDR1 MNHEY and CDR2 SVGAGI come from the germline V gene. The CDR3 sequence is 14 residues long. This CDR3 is CASSLQGAGYEQYF. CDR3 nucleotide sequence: TGTGCCAGCAGCTTACAGGGGGCTGGGTACGAGCAGTACTTC.

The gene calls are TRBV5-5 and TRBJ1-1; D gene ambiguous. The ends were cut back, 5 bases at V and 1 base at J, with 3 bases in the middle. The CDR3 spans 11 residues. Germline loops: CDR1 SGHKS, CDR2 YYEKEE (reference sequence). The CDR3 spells CASSSNTEAFF. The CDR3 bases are TGTGCCAGCAGTTCGAACACTGAAGCTTTCTTT.

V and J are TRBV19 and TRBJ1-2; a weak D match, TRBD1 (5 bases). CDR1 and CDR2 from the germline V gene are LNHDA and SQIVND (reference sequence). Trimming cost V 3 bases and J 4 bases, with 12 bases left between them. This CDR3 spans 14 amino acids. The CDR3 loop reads CASSIGVGVYGYTF. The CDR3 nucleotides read TGTGCCAGTAGTATTGGCGTGGGGGTCTATGGCTACACCTTC.

Written as DNA, the CDR3 is TGTGCCAGCAGTCCTATTGGCCCCGAGTATAATTCACCCCTCCACTTT. It yields the protein CASSPIGPEYNSPLHF. The rearrangement uses TRBV2 and TRBJ1-6; the D is unclear. The CDR3 is 16 residues long. Germline values: CDR1 SNHLY, CDR2 FYNNEI. Trimming took off 5 bases at V and 4 bases at J, with 15 bases between the two ends.

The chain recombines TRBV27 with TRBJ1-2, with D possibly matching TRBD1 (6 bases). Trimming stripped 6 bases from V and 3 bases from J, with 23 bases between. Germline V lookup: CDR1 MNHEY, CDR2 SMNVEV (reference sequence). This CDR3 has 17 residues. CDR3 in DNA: TGTGCCAGCAGGGCCGAGGTGGGGGGCACTTATGACTATGGCTACACCTTC. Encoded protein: CASRAEVGGTYDYGYTF.

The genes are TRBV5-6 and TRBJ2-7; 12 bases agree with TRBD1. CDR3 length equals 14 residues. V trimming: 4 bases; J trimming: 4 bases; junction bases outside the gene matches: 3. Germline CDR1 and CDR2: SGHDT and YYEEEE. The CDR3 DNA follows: TGTGCCAGCAGCAGGGACAGGGGGCAATACGAGCAGTACTTC. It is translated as CASSRDRGQYEQYF.

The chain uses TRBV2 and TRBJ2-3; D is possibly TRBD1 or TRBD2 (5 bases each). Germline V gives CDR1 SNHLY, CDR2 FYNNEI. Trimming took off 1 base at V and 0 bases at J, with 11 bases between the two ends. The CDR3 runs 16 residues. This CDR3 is CASSEGGSTSTDTQYF. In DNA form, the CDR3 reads TGTGCCAGCAGTGAAGGGGGGTCTACTAGCACAGATACGCAGTATTTT.

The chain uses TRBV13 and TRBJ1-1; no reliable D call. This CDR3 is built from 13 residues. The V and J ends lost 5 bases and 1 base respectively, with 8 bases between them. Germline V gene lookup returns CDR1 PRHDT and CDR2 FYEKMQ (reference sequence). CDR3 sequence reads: CASSPTENTEAFF. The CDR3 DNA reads TGTGCCAGCAGCCCTACAGAGAACACTGAAGCTTTCTTT.

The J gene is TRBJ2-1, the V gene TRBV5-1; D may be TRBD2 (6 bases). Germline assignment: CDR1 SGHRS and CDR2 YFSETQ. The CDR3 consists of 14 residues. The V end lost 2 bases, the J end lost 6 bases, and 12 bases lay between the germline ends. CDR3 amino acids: CASSLWEAVNEQFF. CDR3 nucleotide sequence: TGCGCCAGCAGCTTATGGGAGGCGGTCAATGAGCAGTTCTTC.

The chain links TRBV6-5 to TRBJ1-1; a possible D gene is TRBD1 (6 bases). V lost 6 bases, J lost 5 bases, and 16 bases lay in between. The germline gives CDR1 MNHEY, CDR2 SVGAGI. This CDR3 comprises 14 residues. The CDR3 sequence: CASRTDRLLTEAFF. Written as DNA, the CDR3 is TGTGCCAGCAGAACAGACAGGCTATTGACTGAAGCTTTCTTT.